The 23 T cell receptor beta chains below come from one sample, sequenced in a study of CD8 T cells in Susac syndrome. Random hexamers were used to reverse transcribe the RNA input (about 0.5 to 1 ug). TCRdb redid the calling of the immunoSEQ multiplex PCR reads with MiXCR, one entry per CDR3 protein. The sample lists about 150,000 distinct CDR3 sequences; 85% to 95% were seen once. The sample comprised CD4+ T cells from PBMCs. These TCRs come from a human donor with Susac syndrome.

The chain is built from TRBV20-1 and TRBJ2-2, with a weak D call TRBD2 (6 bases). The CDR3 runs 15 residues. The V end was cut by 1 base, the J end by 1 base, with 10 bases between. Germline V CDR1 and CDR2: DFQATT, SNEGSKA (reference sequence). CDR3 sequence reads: CSARVGGVNTGELFF. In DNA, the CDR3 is TGCAGTGCTAGAGTAGGCGGGGTGAACACCGGGGAGCTGTTTTTT.

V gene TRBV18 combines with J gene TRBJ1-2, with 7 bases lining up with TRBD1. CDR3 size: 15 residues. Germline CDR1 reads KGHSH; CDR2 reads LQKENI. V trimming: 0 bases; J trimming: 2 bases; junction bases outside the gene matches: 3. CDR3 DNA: TGTGCCAGCTCACCACCGGGGGACAGAAACTATGGCTACACCTTC. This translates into CASSPPGDRNYGYTF.

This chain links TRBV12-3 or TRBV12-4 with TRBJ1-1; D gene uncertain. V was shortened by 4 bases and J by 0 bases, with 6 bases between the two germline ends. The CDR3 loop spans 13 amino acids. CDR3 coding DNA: TGTGCCAGCAGTTGGAAGGTGAACACTGAAGCTTTCTTT. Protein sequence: CASSWKVNTEAFF.

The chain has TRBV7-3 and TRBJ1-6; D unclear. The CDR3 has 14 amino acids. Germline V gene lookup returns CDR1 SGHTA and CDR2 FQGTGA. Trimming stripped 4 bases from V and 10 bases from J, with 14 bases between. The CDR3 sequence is CASSSDGRYSPLHF. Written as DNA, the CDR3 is TGTGCCAGCAGCTCGGACGGGCGGTACTCACCCCTCCACTTT.

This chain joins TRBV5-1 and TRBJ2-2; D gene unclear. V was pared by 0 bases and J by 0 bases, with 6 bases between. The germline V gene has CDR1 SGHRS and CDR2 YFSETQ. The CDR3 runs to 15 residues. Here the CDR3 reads CASSLAVTNTGELFF. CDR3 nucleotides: TGCGCCAGCAGCTTGGCCGTCACGAACACCGGGGAGCTGTTTTTT. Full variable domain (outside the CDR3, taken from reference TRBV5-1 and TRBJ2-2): KAGVTQTPRYLIKTRGQQVTLSCSPISGHRSVSWYQQTPGQGLQFLFEYFSETQRNKGNFPGRFSGRQFSNSRSEMNVSTLELGDSALYLCASSLAVTNTGELFFGEGSRLTVL.

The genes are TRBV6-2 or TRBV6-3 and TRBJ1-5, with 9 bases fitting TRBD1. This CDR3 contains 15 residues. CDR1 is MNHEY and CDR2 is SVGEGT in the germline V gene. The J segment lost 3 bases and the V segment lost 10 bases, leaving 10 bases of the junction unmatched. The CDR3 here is CATEPGQGYNQPQHF. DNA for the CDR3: TGTGCCACCGAACCGGGACAGGGATACAATCAGCCCCAGCATTTT.

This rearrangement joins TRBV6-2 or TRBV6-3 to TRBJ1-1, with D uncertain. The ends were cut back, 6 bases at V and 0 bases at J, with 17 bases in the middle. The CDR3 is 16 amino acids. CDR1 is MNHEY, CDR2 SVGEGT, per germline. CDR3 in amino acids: CASSLNSLGMNTEAFF. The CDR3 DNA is TGTGCCAGCAGCTTAAACAGCCTTGGTATGAACACTGAAGCTTTCTTT.

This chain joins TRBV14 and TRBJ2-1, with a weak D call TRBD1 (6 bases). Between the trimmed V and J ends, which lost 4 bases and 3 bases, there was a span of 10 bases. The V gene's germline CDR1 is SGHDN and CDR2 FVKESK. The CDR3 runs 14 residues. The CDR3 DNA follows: TGTGCCAGCAGCCGGGACACGGGCTACAATGAGCAGTTCTTC. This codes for CASSRDTGYNEQFF.

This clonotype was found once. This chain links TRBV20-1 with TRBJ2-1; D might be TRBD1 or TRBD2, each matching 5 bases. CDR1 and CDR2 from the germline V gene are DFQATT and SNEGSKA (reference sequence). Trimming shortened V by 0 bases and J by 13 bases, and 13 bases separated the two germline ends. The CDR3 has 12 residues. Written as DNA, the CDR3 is TGCAGTGCTAGAGATGAGGGGTCACCACAGTTCTTC. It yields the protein CSARDEGSPQFF.

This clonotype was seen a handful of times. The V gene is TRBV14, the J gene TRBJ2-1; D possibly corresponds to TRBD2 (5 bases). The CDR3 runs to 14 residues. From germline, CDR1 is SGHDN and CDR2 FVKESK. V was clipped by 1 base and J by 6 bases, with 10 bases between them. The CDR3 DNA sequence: TGTGCCAGCAGCCAAGGGAGTCGGGGCAATGAGCAGTTCTTC. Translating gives CASSQGSRGNEQFF.

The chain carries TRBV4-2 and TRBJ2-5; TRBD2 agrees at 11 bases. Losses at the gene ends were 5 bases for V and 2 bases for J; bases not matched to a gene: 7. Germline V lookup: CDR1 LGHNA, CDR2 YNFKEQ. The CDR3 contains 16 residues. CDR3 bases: TGTGCCAGCAGCAGCTATAGCGGGGGGGCTCAAGAGACCCAGTACTTC. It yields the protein CASSSYSGGAQETQYF.

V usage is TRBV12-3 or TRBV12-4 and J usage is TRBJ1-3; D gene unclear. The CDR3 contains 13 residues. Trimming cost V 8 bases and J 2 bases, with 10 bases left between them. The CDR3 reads CASVKPTGNTIYF. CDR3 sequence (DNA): TGTGCCAGCGTTAAGCCAACTGGAAACACCATATATTTT.

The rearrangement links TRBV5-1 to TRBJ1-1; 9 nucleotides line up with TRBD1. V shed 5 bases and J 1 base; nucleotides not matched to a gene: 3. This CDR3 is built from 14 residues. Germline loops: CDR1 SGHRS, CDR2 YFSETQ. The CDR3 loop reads CASRPQGANTEAFF. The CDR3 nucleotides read TGCGCCAGCAGGCCACAGGGGGCGAACACTGAAGCTTTCTTT.

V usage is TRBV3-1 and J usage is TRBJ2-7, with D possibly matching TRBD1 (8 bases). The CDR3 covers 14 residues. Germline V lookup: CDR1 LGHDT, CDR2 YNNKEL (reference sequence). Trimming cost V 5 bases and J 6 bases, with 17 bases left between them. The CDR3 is CASSSMTGEGEQYF. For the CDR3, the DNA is TGTGCCAGCAGCTCTATGACAGGGGAGGGCGAGCAGTACTTC.

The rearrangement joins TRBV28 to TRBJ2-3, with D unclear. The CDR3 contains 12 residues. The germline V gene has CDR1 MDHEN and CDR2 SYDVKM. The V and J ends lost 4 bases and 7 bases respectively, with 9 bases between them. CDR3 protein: CASSSEANTQYF. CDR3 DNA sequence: TGTGCCAGCAGTTCCGAGGCCAATACGCAGTATTTT.

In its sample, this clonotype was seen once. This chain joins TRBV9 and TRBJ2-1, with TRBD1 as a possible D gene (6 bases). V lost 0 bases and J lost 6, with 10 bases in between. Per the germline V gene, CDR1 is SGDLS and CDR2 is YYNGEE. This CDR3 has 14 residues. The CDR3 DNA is TGTGCCAGCAGCGTAGGTCAGGGGATCAATGAGCAGTTCTTC. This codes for CASSVGQGINEQFF. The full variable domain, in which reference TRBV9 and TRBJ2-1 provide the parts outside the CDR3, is DSGVTQTPKHLITATGQRVTLRCSPRSGDLSVYWYQQSLDQGLQFLIQYYNGEERAKGNILERFSAQQFPDLHSELNLSSLELGDSALYFCASSVGQGINEQFFGPGTRLTVL.

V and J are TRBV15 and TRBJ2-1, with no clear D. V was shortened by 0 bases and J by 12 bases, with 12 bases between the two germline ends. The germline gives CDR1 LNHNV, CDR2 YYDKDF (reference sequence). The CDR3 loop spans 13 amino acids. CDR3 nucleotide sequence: TGTGCCACCAGCAGAGATCATGGGCTTGGGCAGTTCTTC. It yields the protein CATSRDHGLGQFF.

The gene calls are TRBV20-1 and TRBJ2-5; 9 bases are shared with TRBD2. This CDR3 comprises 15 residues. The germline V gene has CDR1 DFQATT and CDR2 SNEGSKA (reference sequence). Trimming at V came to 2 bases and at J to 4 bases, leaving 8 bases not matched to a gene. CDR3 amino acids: CSARRAGGPGETQYF. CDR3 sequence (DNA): TGCAGTGCTAGAAGGGCGGGGGGGCCTGGAGAGACCCAGTACTTC.

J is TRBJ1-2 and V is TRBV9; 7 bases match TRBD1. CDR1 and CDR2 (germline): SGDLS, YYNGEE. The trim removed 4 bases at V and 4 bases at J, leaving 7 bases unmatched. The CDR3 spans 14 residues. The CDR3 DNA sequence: TGTGCCAGCAGCCCAGGGGGGCTACCCTATGGCTACACCTTC. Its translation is CASSPGGLPYGYTF.

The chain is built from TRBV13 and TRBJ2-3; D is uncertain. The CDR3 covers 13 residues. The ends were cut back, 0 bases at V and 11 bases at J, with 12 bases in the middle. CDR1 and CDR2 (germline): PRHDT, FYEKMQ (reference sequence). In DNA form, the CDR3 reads TGTGCCAGCAGCTTAGGCTCAAGTGGGGTGCAGTATTTT. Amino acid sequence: CASSLGSSGVQYF.

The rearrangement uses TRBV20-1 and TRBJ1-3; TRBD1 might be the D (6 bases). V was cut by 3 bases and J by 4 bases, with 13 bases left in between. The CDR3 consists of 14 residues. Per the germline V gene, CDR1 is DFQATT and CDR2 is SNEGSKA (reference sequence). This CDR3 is CSASDGGRGNTIYF. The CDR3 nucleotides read TGCAGTGCTAGTGACGGGGGGCGCGGAAACACCATATATTTT.

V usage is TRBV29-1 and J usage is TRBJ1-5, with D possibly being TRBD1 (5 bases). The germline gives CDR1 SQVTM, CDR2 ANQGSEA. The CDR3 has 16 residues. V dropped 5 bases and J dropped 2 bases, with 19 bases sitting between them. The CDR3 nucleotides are TGCAGCGTTACCAGTGGGACGGCGGTAGGCAATCAGCCCCAGCATTTT. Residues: CSVTSGTAVGNQPQHF.

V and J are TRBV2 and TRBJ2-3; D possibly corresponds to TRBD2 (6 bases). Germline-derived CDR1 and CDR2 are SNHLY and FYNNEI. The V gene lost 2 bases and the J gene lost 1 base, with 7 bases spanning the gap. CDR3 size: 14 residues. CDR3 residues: CASSERRGTDTQYF. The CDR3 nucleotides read TGTGCCAGCAGTGAAAGGAGGGGCACAGATACGCAGTATTTT.